This TCR beta chain appears in the sequencing data of a study of blood T cell repertoires in COVID-19. Study details: The United States, Italy and Spain supplied acute and convalescent COVID-19 samples. PBMCs, B-cell-depleted T cells, or T cells provided the cDNA or gDNA that made up the material.

Original processing methods: Estimated nucleated cell counts came from reference gene primer amplification. Assay used: immunoSEQ multiplex PCR; TCRdb lists only in-frame clones, some missing. That table is the source of V, J and clone size, and D and trimming were worked out from the DNA. The repertoire includes about 95,000 clones, more than 80% of them detected once, and about 24% sits in the top ten. This CDR3 has 13 residues. V lost 5 bases and J 12 bases, leaving 18 bases between the germline ends. Looked up from germline, CDR1 is SGDLS and CDR2 is YYNGEE. The source of this sequence is a human donor in a cohort sampled during active COVID-19. The source material was peripheral blood. The chain is built from TRBV9 and TRBJ2-1; D is ambiguous. The DNA for the CDR3 is TGTGCCAGCAGTTTAATCGCTGGAGACGGGCAGTTCTTC. Encoded protein: CASSLIAGDGQFF.